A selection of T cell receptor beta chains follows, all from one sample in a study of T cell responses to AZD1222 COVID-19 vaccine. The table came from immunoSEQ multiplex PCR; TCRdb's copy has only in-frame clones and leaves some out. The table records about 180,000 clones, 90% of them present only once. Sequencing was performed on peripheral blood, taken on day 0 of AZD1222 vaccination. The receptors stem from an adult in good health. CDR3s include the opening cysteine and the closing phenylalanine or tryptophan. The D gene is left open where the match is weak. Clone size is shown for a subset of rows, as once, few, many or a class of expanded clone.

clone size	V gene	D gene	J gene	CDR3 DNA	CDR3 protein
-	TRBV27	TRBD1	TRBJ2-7	TGTGCCAGCAGTTTACGTCCGGGACAGACAGGCGAGCAGTACTTC	CASSLRPGQTGEQYF
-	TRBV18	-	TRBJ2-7	TGTGCCAGCTCACCACTCCCGGGACGTACCTCCTACGAGCAGTACTTC	CASSPLPGRTSYEQYF
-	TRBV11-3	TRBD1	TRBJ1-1	TGTACCAGCAGCTTGGACAGGGTCAACACTGAAGCTTTCTTT	CTSSLDRVNTEAFF
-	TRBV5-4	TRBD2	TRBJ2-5	TGTGCCAGCAGCTTACGACTAGCCCAAGAGACCCAGTACTTC	CASSLRLAQETQYF
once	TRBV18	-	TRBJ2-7	TGTGCCAGCTCACGTAAGGGATCCTACGAGCAGTACTTC	CASSRKGSYEQYF
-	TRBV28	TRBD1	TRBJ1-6	TGTGCCAGCAGTCCTCACGGGACAGGGCATTCACCCCTCCACTTT	CASSPHGTGHSPLHF
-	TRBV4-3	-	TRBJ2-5	TGCGCCAGCAGCCAAGGGGTGCATCCGGAGACCCAGTACTTC	CASSQGVHPETQYF
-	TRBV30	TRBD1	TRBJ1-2	TGTGCCTGGAACCAGCAGACAGGGAATGGCTACACCTTC	CAWNQQTGNGYTF
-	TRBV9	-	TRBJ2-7	TGTGCCAGCAGCTCTCAGGCCGGGAGCGGCTACGAGCAGTACTTC	CASSSQAGSGYEQYF
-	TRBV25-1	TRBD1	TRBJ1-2	TGTGCCAGCAGTGAATACGACCGGACAGGTTTCTATGGCTACACCTTC	CASSEYDRTGFYGYTF
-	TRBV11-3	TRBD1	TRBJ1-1	TGTGCCAGCAGCTTAGGGGACAGGGGGCGGAGTAGCACTGAAGCTTTCTTT	CASSLGDRGRSSTEAFF
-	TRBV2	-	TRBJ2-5	TGTGCCGGGCGGGCTATAAAAGAGACCCAGTACTTC	CAGRAIKETQYF
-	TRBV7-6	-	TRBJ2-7	TGTGCCAGCAGCTTAGGGGGTCAGGAGCAGTACTTC	CASSLGGQEQYF
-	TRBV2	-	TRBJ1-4	TGTGCCAGCAGTGAGAGGATTAGAGAGGGTGAAAAACTGTTTTTT	CASSERIREGEKLFF
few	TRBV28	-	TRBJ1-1	TGTGCCAGCAGTTTACGACAGCCACGGAGCACTGAAGCTTTCTTT	CASSLRQPRSTEAFF
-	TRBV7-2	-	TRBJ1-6	TGTGCCAGCAGCCGAAATAATTCACCCCTCCACTTT	CASSRNNSPLHF
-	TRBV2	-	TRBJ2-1	TGTGCCAGCAGTGAAGTGGAGGGGGCGGTCGATGAGCAGTTCTTC	CASSEVEGAVDEQFF
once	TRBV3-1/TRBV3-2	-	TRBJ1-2	TGTGCCAGCAGCCAAAACGCGAGGGACTATGGCTACACCTTC	CASSQNARDYGYTF
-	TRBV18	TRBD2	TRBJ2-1	TGTGCCAGCTCAAGGACTAGCGGGGGGGTATCCTACAATGAGCAGTTCTTC	CASSRTSGGVSYNEQFF
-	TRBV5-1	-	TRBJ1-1	TGCGCCAGCAGCTTGGATGGACTCCGAGCTTTCTTT	CASSLDGLRAFF
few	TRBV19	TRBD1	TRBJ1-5	TGTGCCAGTAGTATCCAGGCAGGGGGCCGTCAGCCCCAGCATTTT	CASSIQAGGRQPQHF
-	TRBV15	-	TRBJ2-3	TGTGCCACCAGCGGAAGCACAGATACGCAGTATTTT	CATSGSTDTQYF
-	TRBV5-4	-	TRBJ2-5	TGTGCCAGCAGCTTGCTAGGGGACGGGACCCAGTACTTC	CASSLLGDGTQYF
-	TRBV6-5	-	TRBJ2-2	TGTGCCAGCAGTCTTAGGCGGGACACCGGGGAGCTGTTTTTT	CASSLRRDTGELFF
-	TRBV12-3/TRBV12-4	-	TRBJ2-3	TGTGCCAGCAGTCGCACCACAGATACGCAGTATTTT	CASSRTTDTQYF
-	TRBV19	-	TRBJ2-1	TGTGCCAGTAGTATCCTACCAGGACAGTCTCTCTACAATGAGCAGTTCTTC	CASSILPGQSLYNEQFF
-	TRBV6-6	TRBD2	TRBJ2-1	TGTGCCAGCAGCCTCGGGACTAGTAGGACTGAGCAGTTCTTC	CASSLGTSRTEQFF
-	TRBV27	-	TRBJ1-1	TGTGCCAGCAGTTCAACAGGTTCCGACACTGAAGCTTTCTTT	CASSSTGSDTEAFF
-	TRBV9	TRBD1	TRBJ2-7	TGTGCCAGCAGCGAGGGACAGGGGAACTACGAGCAGTACTTC	CASSEGQGNYEQYF
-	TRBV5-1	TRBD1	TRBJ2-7	TGCGCCAGCAGTCTGGGACAGGGGGTAACCTACGAGCAGTACTTC	CASSLGQGVTYEQYF
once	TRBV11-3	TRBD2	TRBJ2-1	TGTGCCAGCAGCTTAGGGGTAGCGGGGGGTTCCTACAATGAGCAGTTCTTC	CASSLGVAGGSYNEQFF
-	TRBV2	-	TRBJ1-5	TGTGCCAGCAGTGGAAACAGGGACAATCAGCCCCAGCATTTT	CASSGNRDNQPQHF
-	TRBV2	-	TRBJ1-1	TGTGCCAGCAGTGATCGGAGGATTACACAAGCTTTCTTT	CASSDRRITQAFF
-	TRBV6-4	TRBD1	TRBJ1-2	TGTGCCAGCAGCGCCACAGGGGGAGGGAGTGGCTATGGCTACACCTTC	CASSATGGGSGYGYTF
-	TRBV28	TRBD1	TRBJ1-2	TGTGCCAGTGTTGACAGGGTCTATGGCTACACCTTC	CASVDRVYGYTF
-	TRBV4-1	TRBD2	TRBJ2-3	TGCGCCAGCAGCCTTCTAGCGGGGGCGGCAGATACGCAGTATTTT	CASSLLAGAADTQYF
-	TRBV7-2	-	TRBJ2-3	TGTGCCAGCAGCCCCCCCGGTGCAGGACTGACAGATACGCAGTATTTT	CASSPPGAGLTDTQYF
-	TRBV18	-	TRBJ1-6	TGTGCCAGCTCCCGAGTTGGGGGGCAAACCGCACCCCTCCACTTT	CASSRVGGQTAPLHF
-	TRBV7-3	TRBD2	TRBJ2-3	TGTGCCAGCAGCTCCCATGGCGGGGGGGCAGGAGATACGCAGTATTTT	CASSSHGGGAGDTQYF
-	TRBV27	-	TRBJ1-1	TGTGCCAGCAGTTCGAACCTCGGAGGGACTGAAGCTTTCTTT	CASSSNLGGTEAFF
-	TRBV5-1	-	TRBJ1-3	TGCGCCAGCAGCATATCCAGGGGTTATGGAAACACCATATATTTT	CASSISRGYGNTIYF
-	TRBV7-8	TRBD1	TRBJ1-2	TGTGCCAGCAGCACAGAGACAGGGTTCGGTGGCTACACCTTC	CASSTETGFGGYTF
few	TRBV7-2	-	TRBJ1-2	TGTGCCAGCAGCTTAGACCTGCGGGGGACCTATGGCTACACCTTC	CASSLDLRGTYGYTF
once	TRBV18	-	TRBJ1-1	TGTGCCAGCTCACCACAGGGTTCGAACACTGAAGCTTTCTTT	CASSPQGSNTEAFF
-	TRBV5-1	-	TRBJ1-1	TGCGCCAGCAGCGGAAAGCCGGCGGGGGGCGCCGGGAACACTGAAGCTTTCTTT	CASSGKPAGGAGNTEAFF
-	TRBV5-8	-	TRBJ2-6	TGTGCCAGCAAAGGTACGTCAGGGGCCAACGTCCTGACTTTC	CASKGTSGANVLTF
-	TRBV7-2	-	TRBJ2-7	TGTGCCAGCAGCTCCACAGGGACCCGGAGGGAGCAGTACTTC	CASSSTGTRREQYF
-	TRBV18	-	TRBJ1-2	TGTGCCAGCTCCCGTCGTGAGGGGGATCGGGATGGCTACACCTTC	CASSRREGDRDGYTF
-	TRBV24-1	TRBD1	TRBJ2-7	TGTGCCACCAGCGGGACAGGGGACTACGAGCAGTACTTC	CATSGTGDYEQYF
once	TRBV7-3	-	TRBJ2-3	TGTGCCAGCAGCTTAACCGCACCCGATACGCAGTATTTT	CASSLTAPDTQYF
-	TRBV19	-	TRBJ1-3	TGTGCCAGTAGTAAAGGGGTCTCTGGAAACACCATATATTTT	CASSKGVSGNTIYF